These 27 T cell receptor beta chains share one sample of origin, sequenced in a study of cytomegalovirus exposure and HLA in healthy donors. Both 60 Vbeta primers and 13 Jbeta primers went into the PCR. Produced via immunoSEQ multiplex PCR; TCRdb's table is partial and in-frame only. Among over 150,000 clones listed, around four fifths were seen once. The sequenced sample consisted of PBMCs. The receptors shown here come from a woman aged 45-59 years in good health and CMV-seronegative.

Concerning this clone: At one boundary the junction diverges from the germline segment, which might be a read error. The J gene is TRBJ2-7, the V gene TRBV5-4; 8 bases match TRBD1. The CDR3 covers 14 residues. Germline CDR1 reads SGHNT; CDR2 reads YYREEE (reference sequence). CDR3 DNA sequence: TGTGCCAGCAGCTTGAATGACAGGGGATTCGAAGTTGTCTTC. Protein product: CASSLNDRGFEVVF.

The rearrangement links TRBV21-1 to TRBJ2-6; the table's D call of TRBD2 was not tested on the DNA. TRBV21-1 represents a pseudogene. The CDR3 has 19 amino acids. The CDR3 reads CASSRGRGDGDSGANVLTF. For the CDR3, the DNA is TGTGCCAGCAGCCGAGGGCGGGGGGACGGGGACTCTGGGGCCAACGTCCTGACTTTC.

This clone was seen only a few times. This rearrangement joins TRBV6-5 to TRBJ2-7; possible D gene TRBD1, 6 bases. Trimming removed 2 bases at V and 4 bases at J, with 18 bases between. Germline loops: CDR1 MNHEY, CDR2 SVGAGI. The CDR3 covers 16 residues. The CDR3 region is CASSYLGSGAGYEQYF. The CDR3 DNA follows: TGTGCCAGCAGTTACCTGGGGTCAGGGGCAGGATACGAGCAGTACTTC.

The chain uses TRBV5-1 and TRBJ1-3; D gene ambiguous. This CDR3 has 15 residues. The germline V gene encodes CDR1 SGHRS and CDR2 YFSETQ. V lost 0 bases and J lost 2, with 9 bases in between. The CDR3: CASSLDGSAGNTIYF. As DNA, the CDR3 is TGCGCCAGCAGCTTGGACGGGTCAGCTGGAAACACCATATATTTT. The complete variable domain, with remaining parts taken from reference TRBV5-1 and TRBJ1-3, reads KAGVTQTPRYLIKTRGQQVTLSCSPISGHRSVSWYQQTPGQGLQFLFEYFSETQRNKGNFPGRFSGRQFSNSRSEMNVSTLELGDSALYLCASSLDGSAGNTIYFGEGSWLTVV.

The chain carries TRBV10-3 and TRBJ1-5, with 7 bases identical to TRBD1. Germline CDR1 is ENHRY and CDR2 is SYGVKD. This CDR3 region has 16 residues. Trimming cost V 0 bases and J 7 bases; bases outside gene matches: 9. In DNA form, the CDR3 reads TGTGCCATCAGTGAGTCTAGAGGGACAGCGATCCAGCCCCAGCATTTT. The encoded protein is CAISESRGTAIQPQHF.

As concerns this clone: In the same sample, other DNA sequences code for this CDR3. The chain joins TRBV18 to TRBJ2-3; 10 bases match TRBD1. V shed 1 base and J 3 bases; nucleotides not matched to a gene: 1. In germline, CDR1 is KGHSH, CDR2 LQKENI. This CDR3 has 15 residues. The CDR3 loop reads CASSPRDRGTDTQYF. CDR3 sequence (DNA): TGTGCCAGCTCACCACGGGACAGGGGAACAGATACGCAGTATTTT.

This chain connects TRBV9 to TRBJ1-5; possibly TRBD1 for D (5 bases). CDR3 length: 15 amino acids. V was trimmed by 8 bases and J by 5 bases, leaving 20 bases between them. Germline CDR1 reads SGDLS; CDR2 reads YYNGEE. The CDR3 DNA sequence: TGTGCCAGGCAGGAAGGGCTGACAGAGGATCAGCCCCAGCATTTT. Protein product: CARQEGLTEDQPQHF. Full variable domain (remainder filled in from reference TRBV9 and TRBJ1-5): DSGVTQTPKHLITATGQRVTLRCSPRSGDLSVYWYQQSLDQGLQFLIQYYNGEERAKGNILERFSAQQFPDLHSELNLSSLELGDSALYFCARQEGLTEDQPQHFGDGTRLSIL.

The chain joins TRBV27 to TRBJ2-7; a possible D gene is TRBD1 (5 bases). The germline V gene encodes CDR1 MNHEY and CDR2 SMNVEV (reference sequence). This CDR3 spans 16 amino acids. CDR3 amino acids: CAVPEGVGSWSYEQYF. The CDR3 DNA is TGTGCGGTTCCTGAAGGGGTAGGTAGTTGGAGCTACGAGCAGTACTTC.

This clone appeared once. The chain carries TRBV19 and TRBJ2-2, with 11 positions matching TRBD1. Germline V gives CDR1 LNHDA, CDR2 SQIVND (reference sequence). The length of the CDR3 is 16 residues. The J segment lost 7 bases and the V segment lost 3 bases, leaving 7 bases of the junction unmatched. The CDR3: CASSIGQGAVYGELFF. CDR3 nucleotide sequence: TGTGCCAGTAGTATCGGACAGGGGGCGGTTTACGGGGAGCTGTTTTTT.

J is TRBJ2-7 and V is TRBV5-1; 9 nucleotides align to TRBD2. V shed 2 bases and J 0 bases; nucleotides not matched to a gene: 18. This CDR3 has 20 amino acids. In germline, CDR1 is SGHRS, CDR2 YFSETQ. CDR3 region: CASSLEIRLAGQSSSYEQYF. The CDR3 DNA reads as TGCGCCAGCAGCTTAGAAATCCGGCTAGCGGGACAATCGAGCTCCTACGAGCAGTACTTC.

The rearrangement links TRBV4-2 to TRBJ2-7; D might be TRBD2 (6 bases). V was trimmed by 4 bases and J by 4 bases, leaving 11 bases between them. The CDR3 runs 13 residues. Looked up from germline, CDR1 is LGHNA and CDR2 is YNFKEQ. The CDR3 protein is CASSRGTAYEQYF. The CDR3 DNA sequence: TGTGCCAGCAGCCGCGGGACCGCGTACGAGCAGTACTTC.

The chain combines TRBV29-1 with TRBJ2-1; TRBD2 agrees at 12 bases. V dropped 5 bases and J dropped 3; count of bases not matched to a gene: 5. The germline V gene has CDR1 SQVTM and CDR2 ANQGSEA. This CDR3 is 15 amino acids long. Here the CDR3 reads CSVPPTSGSYNEQFF. In DNA, the CDR3 is TGCAGCGTTCCCCCGACTAGCGGGAGCTACAATGAGCAGTTCTTC.

This clone was counted a few times. The chain joins TRBV5-4 to TRBJ1-3, with D possibly TRBD1 on 5 matching bases. V was cut by 3 bases and J by 0 bases, with 22 bases left in between. Germline V gene lookup returns CDR1 SGHNT and CDR2 YYREEE (reference sequence). This CDR3 has 19 amino acids. The CDR3 loop reads CASSSLPGLGTFSGNTIYF. For the CDR3, the DNA is TGTGCCAGCAGCTCCCTTCCAGGGCTAGGAACCTTCTCTGGAAACACCATATATTTT.

The chain combines TRBV5-4 with TRBJ1-4, with a possible D match to TRBD1 (5 bases). Trimming took 3 bases from V and 10 from J, leaving 22 bases between them. CDR1 is SGHNT and CDR2 is YYREEE in the germline V gene (reference sequence). The CDR3 loop spans 16 amino acids. In DNA, the CDR3 is TGTGCCAGCAGCTCCCGTACCGGGACTGGAACGGGAAAACTGTTTTTT. Protein: CASSSRTGTGTGKLFF.

The V gene is TRBV7-8, the J gene TRBJ1-4; a weak D match, TRBD1 (6 bases). CDR3 size: 15 residues. In germline, CDR1 is SGHVS, CDR2 FQNEAQ. Trimming took off 0 bases at V and 6 bases at J, with 11 bases between the two ends. The CDR3 loop reads CASSLASGGDEKLFF. The CDR3 nucleotides are TGTGCCAGCAGCTTAGCCTCTGGGGGCGATGAAAAACTGTTTTTT.

J is TRBJ1-2 and V is TRBV4-3, with a possible D match to TRBD1 (6 bases). The CDR3 extends over 17 amino acids. V was trimmed by 2 bases and J by 1 base, leaving 17 bases between them. The germline V gene encodes CDR1 LGHNA and CDR2 YSLEER. CDR3 loop: CASSQQPPGTLNYGYTF. CDR3 nucleotide sequence: TGCGCCAGCAGCCAACAACCTCCGGGGACACTTAACTATGGCTACACCTTC.

The J gene is TRBJ2-2, the V gene TRBV29-1; 7 positions match TRBD1. V dropped 7 bases and J dropped 7; count of bases not matched to a gene: 12. Per the germline V gene, CDR1 is SQVTM and CDR2 is ANQGSEA. The CDR3 runs to 14 residues. CDR3 loop: CSDKTGTANGELFF. CDR3 DNA sequence: TGCAGCGACAAAACCGGGACAGCCAACGGGGAGCTGTTTTTT.

This clone showed up just once. The rearrangement links TRBV6-5 to TRBJ2-1, with 10 bases fitting TRBD1. This CDR3 region has 15 residues. Germline V gene lookup returns CDR1 MNHEY and CDR2 SVGAGI. The V gene end was trimmed by 8 bases and the J gene end by 3 bases; junction bases not matched to a gene: 7. The CDR3 reads CASAPGTGDYNEQFF. CDR3 nucleotides: TGTGCCAGCGCGCCCGGGACAGGGGACTACAATGAGCAGTTCTTC.

CDR3 nucleotides: TGTGCCAGCAGCTTTACGCCGGTATCACTAATCTATGGCTACACCTTC. Encoded protein: CASSFTPVSLIYGYTF. The rearrangement uses TRBV7-9 and TRBJ1-2; D gene ambiguous. The germline gives CDR1 SEHNR, CDR2 FQNEAQ (reference sequence). The V and J ends lost 3 bases and 4 bases respectively, with 18 bases between them. This CDR3 is built from 16 residues.

The V call is TRBV15, the J call TRBJ2-4, with D possibly being TRBD2 (5 bases). In germline, CDR1 is LNHNV, CDR2 YYDKDF (reference sequence). The CDR3 spans 15 residues. V lost 5 bases and J lost 8, with 19 bases in between. CDR3 residues: CATSLETHRDDIQYF. As DNA, the CDR3 is TGTGCCACCAGCCTCGAGACCCACCGGGATGACATTCAGTACTTC.

This chain links TRBV7-9 with TRBJ2-7; weak D call: TRBD1 (6 bases). Germline V CDR1 and CDR2: SEHNR, FQNEAQ (reference sequence). V was cut by 1 base and J by 6 bases, with 10 bases left in between. The CDR3 has 13 amino acids. CDR3 in amino acids: CASSLGTASEQYF. The CDR3 DNA follows: TGTGCCAGCAGCTTAGGGACAGCGAGCGAGCAGTACTTC.

The chain combines TRBV7-9 with TRBJ2-7, with 7 bases lining up with TRBD2. This CDR3 comprises 14 residues. CDR1 SEHNR and CDR2 FQNEAQ come from the germline V gene (reference sequence). The junction had 9 bases not matched to a gene; V was cut back by 5 bases and J by 5 bases. This chain's CDR3 is CASSLGAGVDEQYF. The CDR3 DNA sequence: TGTGCCAGCAGCCTCGGGGCGGGAGTTGACGAGCAGTACTTC.

For this clone: Germline and junction disagree at one end, which may indicate a read error. V is TRBV2 and J is TRBJ2-7, with 9 bases identical to TRBD1. The germline V gene has CDR1 SNHLY and CDR2 FYNNEI. The CDR3 consists of 16 residues. The CDR3 reads CASSAYSQGALAWDHF. Written as DNA, the CDR3 is TGTGCCAGCAGTGCCTACTCACAGGGGGCACTCGCTTGGGACCACTTC.

V and J are TRBV4-3 and TRBJ2-4, with TRBD1 identical over 8 bases. The germline V gene encodes CDR1 LGHNA and CDR2 YSLEER. The CDR3 contains 20 residues. V lost 0 bases to trimming and J lost 2 bases; unmatched junction nucleotides: 15. The CDR3 loop reads CASSQERGQDPKPTKNIQYF. CDR3 DNA: TGCGCCAGCAGCCAAGAAAGGGGACAGGACCCAAAACCGACCAAAAACATTCAGTACTTC.

This sequence joins TRBV27 and TRBJ1-5; D unresolved. CDR1 is MNHEY, CDR2 SMNVEV, per germline (reference sequence). V was shortened by 3 bases and J by 3 bases, with 6 bases between the two germline ends. This CDR3 is 13 amino acids long. The CDR3 nucleotides are TGTGCCAGCAGTTTCAGTTTCAATCAGCCCCAGCATTTT. It is translated as CASSFSFNQPQHF.

This clone was detected only once. J is TRBJ1-2 and V is TRBV19, with D possibly being TRBD1 (5 bases). Deletions cut 4 bases from V and 4 bases from J, with 16 bases between. Germline V gene sequence: CDR1 LNHDA, CDR2 SQIVND (reference sequence). The CDR3 is 15 amino acids. This CDR3 reads CASSTRRTGIYGYTF. CDR3 nucleotide sequence: TGTGCCAGTAGTACCAGACGAACAGGCATCTATGGCTACACCTTC.

The chain has TRBV28 and TRBJ1-2; D is perhaps TRBD1 (5 bases). V was cut by 8 bases and J by 4 bases, with 14 bases left in between. In germline, CDR1 is MDHEN, CDR2 SYDVKM. The CDR3 runs 13 residues. DNA for the CDR3: TGTGCCAGCCGGGAGGGACGTAGCTATGGCTACACCTTC. Translation: CASREGRSYGYTF.